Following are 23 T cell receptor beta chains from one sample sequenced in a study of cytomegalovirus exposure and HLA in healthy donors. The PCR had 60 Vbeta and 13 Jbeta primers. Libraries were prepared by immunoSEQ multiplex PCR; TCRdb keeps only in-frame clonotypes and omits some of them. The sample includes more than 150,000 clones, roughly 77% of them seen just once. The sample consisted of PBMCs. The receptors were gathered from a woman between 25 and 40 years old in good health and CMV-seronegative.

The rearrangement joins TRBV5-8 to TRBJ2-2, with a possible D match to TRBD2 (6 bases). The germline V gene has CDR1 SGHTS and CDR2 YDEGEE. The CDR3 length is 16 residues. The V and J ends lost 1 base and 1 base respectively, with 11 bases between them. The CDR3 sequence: CASSLLSGGNTGELFF. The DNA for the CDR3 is TGTGCCAGCAGCTTGCTATCCGGGGGGAACACCGGGGAGCTGTTTTTT.

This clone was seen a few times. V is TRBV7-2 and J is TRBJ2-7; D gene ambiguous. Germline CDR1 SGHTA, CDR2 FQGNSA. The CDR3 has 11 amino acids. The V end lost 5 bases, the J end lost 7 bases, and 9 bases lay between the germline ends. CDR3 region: CASSNPREQYF. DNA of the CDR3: TGTGCCAGCAGCAACCCCCGGGAGCAGTACTTC.

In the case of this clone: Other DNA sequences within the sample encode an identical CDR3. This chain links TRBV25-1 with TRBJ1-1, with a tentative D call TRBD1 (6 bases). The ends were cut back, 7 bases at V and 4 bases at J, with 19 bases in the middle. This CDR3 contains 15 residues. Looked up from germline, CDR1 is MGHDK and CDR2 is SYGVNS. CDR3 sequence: CASTFVQGGSTEAFF. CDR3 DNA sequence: TGTGCCAGCACCTTCGTACAGGGCGGCTCCACTGAAGCTTTCTTT.

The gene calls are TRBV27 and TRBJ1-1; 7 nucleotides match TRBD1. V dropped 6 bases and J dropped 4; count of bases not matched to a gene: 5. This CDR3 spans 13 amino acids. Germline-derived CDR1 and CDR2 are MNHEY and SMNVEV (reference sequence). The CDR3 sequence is CASRLQGITEAFF. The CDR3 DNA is TGTGCCAGCAGATTACAGGGGATCACTGAAGCTTTCTTT.

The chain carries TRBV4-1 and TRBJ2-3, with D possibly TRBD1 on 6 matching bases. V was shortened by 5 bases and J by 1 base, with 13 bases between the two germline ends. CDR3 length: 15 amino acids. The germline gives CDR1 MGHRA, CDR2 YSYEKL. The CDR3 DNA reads TGCGCCAGCAGCTTACAGGGTGGGGGCACAGATACGCAGTATTTT. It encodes CASSLQGGGTDTQYF.

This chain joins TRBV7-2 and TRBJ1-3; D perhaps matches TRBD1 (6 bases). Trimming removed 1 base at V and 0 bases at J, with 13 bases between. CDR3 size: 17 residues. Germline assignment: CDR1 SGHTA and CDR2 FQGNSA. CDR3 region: CASSLGAGDLSGNTIYF. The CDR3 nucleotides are TGTGCCAGCAGCTTAGGTGCAGGGGACCTCTCTGGAAACACCATATATTTT.

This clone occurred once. CDR3: CASSSRQGNEQFF. CDR3 DNA sequence: TGTGCCAGCAGCTCCCGACAGGGGAATGAGCAGTTCTTC. V is TRBV5-4 and J is TRBJ2-1; 8 bases are shared with TRBD1. Germline V gives CDR1 SGHNT, CDR2 YYREEE (reference sequence). V lost 3 bases, J lost 7 bases, and 3 bases stayed unmatched. The CDR3 contains 13 residues.

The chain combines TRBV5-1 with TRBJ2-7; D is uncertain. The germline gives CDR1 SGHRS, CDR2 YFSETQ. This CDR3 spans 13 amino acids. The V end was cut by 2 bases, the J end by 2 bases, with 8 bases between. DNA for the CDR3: TGCGCCAGCAGCTTCCAGGTTCCCTACGAGCAGTACTTC. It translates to CASSFQVPYEQYF.

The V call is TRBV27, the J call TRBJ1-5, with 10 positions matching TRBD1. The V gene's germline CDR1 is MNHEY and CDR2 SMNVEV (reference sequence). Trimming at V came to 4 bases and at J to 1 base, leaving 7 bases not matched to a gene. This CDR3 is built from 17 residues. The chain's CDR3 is CASSSGQGRGSNQPQHF. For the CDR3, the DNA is TGTGCCAGCAGTTCGGGACAGGGGCGCGGGAGCAATCAGCCCCAGCATTTT.

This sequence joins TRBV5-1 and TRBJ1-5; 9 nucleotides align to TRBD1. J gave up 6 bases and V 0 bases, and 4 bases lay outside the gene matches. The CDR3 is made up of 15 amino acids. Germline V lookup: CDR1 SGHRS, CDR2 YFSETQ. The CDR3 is CASSLDRGLGQPQHF. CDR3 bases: TGCGCCAGCAGCTTGGACAGGGGGCTGGGTCAGCCCCAGCATTTT.

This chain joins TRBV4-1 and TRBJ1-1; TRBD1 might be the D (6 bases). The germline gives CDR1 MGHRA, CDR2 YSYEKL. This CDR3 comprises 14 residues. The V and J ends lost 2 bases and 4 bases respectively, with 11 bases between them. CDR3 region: CASSQTGSGTEAFF. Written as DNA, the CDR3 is TGCGCCAGCAGCCAAACAGGGTCGGGCACTGAAGCTTTCTTT.

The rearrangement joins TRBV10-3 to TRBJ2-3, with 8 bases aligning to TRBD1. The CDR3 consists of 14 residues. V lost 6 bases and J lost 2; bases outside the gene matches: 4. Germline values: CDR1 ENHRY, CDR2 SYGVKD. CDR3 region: CAIRDRVDTDTQYF. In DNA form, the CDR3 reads TGTGCCATCAGGGACAGGGTGGACACAGATACGCAGTATTTT.

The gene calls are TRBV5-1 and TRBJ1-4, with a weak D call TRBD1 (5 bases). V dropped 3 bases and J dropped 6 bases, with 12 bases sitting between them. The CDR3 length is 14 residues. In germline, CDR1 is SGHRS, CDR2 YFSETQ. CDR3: CASSWAGGDEKLFF. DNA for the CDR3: TGCGCCAGCAGCTGGGCGGGAGGGGATGAAAAACTGTTTTTT. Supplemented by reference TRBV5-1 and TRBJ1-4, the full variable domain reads KAGVTQTPRYLIKTRGQQVTLSCSPISGHRSVSWYQQTPGQGLQFLFEYFSETQRNKGNFPGRFSGRQFSNSRSEMNVSTLELGDSALYLCASSWAGGDEKLFFGSGTQLSVL.

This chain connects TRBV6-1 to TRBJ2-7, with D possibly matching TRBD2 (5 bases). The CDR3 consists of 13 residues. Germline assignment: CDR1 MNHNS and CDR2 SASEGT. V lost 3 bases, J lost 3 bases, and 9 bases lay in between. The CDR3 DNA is TGTGCCAGCAGTGAGAGGGCATACTACGAGCAGTACTTC. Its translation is CASSERAYYEQYF.

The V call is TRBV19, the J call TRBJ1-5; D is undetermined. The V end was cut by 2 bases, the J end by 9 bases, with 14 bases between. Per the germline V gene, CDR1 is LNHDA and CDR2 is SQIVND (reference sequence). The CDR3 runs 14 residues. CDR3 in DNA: TGTGCCAGTAGTATATTGGAGGGATTAAGGCCCCAGCATTTT. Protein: CASSILEGLRPQHF.

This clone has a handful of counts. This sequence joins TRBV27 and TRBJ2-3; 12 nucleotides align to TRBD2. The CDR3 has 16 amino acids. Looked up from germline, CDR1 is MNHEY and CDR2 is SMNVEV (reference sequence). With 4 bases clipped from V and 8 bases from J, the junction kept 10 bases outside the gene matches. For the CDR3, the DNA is TGTGCCAGCAGTTCCCCTAGCGGGGGGGTAAGGGGTACGCAGTATTTT. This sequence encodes CASSSPSGGVRGTQYF.

For the CDR3, the DNA is TGTGCCAGCAGCGAAAGACAGCTTAACACCGGGGAGCTGTTTTTT. Its protein product is CASSERQLNTGELFF. V and J are TRBV7-2 and TRBJ2-2; tentative D call: TRBD1 (5 bases). V lost 5 bases and J 2 bases, leaving 12 bases between the germline ends. The CDR3 is made up of 15 amino acids. Germline lookup yields CDR1 SGHTA and CDR2 FQGNSA.

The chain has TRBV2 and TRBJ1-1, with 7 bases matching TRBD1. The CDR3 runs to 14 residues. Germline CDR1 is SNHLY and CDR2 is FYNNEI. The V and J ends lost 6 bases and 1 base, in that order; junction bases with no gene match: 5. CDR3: CASRHRGANTEAFF. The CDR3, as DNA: TGTGCCAGCAGGCACAGGGGCGCGAACACTGAAGCTTTCTTT.

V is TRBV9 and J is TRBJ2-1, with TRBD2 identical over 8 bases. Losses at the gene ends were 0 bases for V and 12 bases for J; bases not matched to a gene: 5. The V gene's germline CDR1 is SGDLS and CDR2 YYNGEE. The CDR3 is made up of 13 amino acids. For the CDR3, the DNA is TGTGCCAGCAGCGTAGATGGACTAGCTTGGCAGTTCTTC. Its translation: CASSVDGLAWQFF.

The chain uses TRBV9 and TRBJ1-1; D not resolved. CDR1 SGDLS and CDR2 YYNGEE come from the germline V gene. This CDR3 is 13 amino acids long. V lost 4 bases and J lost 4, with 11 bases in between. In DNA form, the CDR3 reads TGTGCCAGCAGCTGGAAGACGGGCACTGAAGCTTTCTTT. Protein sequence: CASSWKTGTEAFF.

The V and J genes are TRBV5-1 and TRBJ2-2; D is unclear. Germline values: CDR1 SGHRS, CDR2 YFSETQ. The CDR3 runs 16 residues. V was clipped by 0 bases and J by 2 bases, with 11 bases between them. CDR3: CASSLVAVANTGELFF. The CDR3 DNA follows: TGCGCCAGCAGCTTGGTGGCAGTTGCCAACACCGGGGAGCTGTTTTTT.

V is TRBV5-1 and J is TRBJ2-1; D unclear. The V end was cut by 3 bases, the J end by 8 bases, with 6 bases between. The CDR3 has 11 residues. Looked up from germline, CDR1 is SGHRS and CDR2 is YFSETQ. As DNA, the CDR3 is TGCGCCAGCAGCTCAGAGGATGAGCAGTTCTTC. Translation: CASSSEDEQFF.

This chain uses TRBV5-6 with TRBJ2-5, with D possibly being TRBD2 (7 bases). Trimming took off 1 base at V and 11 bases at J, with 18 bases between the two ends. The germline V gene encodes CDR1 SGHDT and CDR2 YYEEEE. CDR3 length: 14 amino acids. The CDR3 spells CASSLRGAVAVQYF. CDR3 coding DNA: TGTGCCAGCAGCTTGCGGGGGGCCGTCGCGGTGCAGTACTTC.